This T cell receptor beta chain was sequenced during a study of cytomegalovirus exposure and HLA in healthy donors. PCR employed 60 Vbeta and 13 Jbeta primers. Libraries were prepared by immunoSEQ multiplex PCR; TCRdb keeps only in-frame clonotypes and omits some of them. The sample comprises fewer than 150,000 clones, roughly 70% of which are singletons, and roughly 3.1% rests with the top ten. Germline lookup yields CDR1 LGHNA and CDR2 YSLEER. V was pared by 0 bases and J by 3 bases, with 5 bases of the junction left unmatched. The CDR3 contains 16 residues. This TCR was recovered from a man aged 25 to 40 in good health and CMV-seronegative. Sequenced sample: PBMCs. The chain uses TRBV4-3 and TRBJ2-7; 10 nucleotides line up with TRBD2. The CDR3 bases are TGCGCCAGCAGCCAAGACCTAAGGACTAGCGGCTACGAGCAGTACTTC. This encodes CASSQDLRTSGYEQYF.